This section outlines one T cell receptor beta chain sequence together with its context. The antigen is unknown. This record belongs to a study of OX40 agonist ivuxolimab in advanced cancers. The study's findings and limits: By week 6 at 0.1 to 3.0 mg/kg, blood CD4+ and CD8+ T cells had expanded clonally.

It was autoimmune disease history or systemic immunosuppression that excluded patients. The repertoire was sequenced with immunoSEQ multiplex PCR; TCRdb's copy has only in-frame clones and lacks some. The data contain 75,000 to 100,000 clones, 85% to 90% of them singletons. CDR3 length: 14 residues. Trimming took 4 bases from V and 3 from J, leaving 12 bases between them. Germline V lookup: CDR1 MNHNS, CDR2 SASEGT. The chain uses TRBV6-1 and TRBJ1-1; perhaps TRBD1 as D (6 bases). The clonotype originates from an adult with an advanced solid tumor such as melanoma, head and neck, liver or kidney cancer. The sequences come from CD4+ or CD8+ T cells sorted from blood, collected in a trial of the OX40 agonist ivuxolimab. CDR3 residues: CASSALGGDTEAFF. In DNA, the CDR3 is TGTGCCAGCAGTGCTCTAGGGGGAGACACTGAAGCTTTCTTT.